One and the same sample provided the 9 T cell receptor beta chains below, sequenced in a study of identical twins. TCRdb processed the 5' RACE reads anew with MiXCR; each CDR3 protein has one entry. The sample lists about 460,000 distinct CDR3 sequences, 14% seen once, with approximately 0.52% in the top ten. The sample also formed part of further work on yellow fever vaccine responses in identical twins.

Material for sequencing was CD4+ T cells sorted from blood. The receptors were sampled from a woman aged 18-29 years in good health.

This clonotype was detected a few times. The genes are TRBV6-5 and TRBJ2-1; perhaps TRBD1 as D (6 bases). Germline assignment: CDR1 MNHEY and CDR2 SVGAGI. The CDR3 is made up of 16 amino acids. V lost 3 bases and J 6 bases, leaving 18 bases between the germline ends. The CDR3 nucleotides are TGTGCCAGCAGTTATAGGACAGTCGGGATCCCCAATGAGCAGTTCTTC. Translated: CASSYRTVGIPNEQFF.

This clonotype has at least ten counts. The chain recombines TRBV4-3 with TRBJ2-1; D is unclear. The CDR3 covers 14 residues. Between the trimmed V and J ends, which lost 0 bases and 7 bases, there was a span of 10 bases. From germline, CDR1 is LGHNA and CDR2 YSLEER. The CDR3 bases are TGCGCCAGCAGCCAAGATACGGGTTGGAATGAGCAGTTCTTC. This encodes CASSQDTGWNEQFF.

This clonotype was counted a few times. The CDR3 DNA is TGTGCCAGCAGCCAAGGGGGAGCAATTGAGCAGTTCTTC. Its protein is CASSQGGAIEQFF. This chain links TRBV4-2 with TRBJ2-1; tentative D call: TRBD2 (5 bases). Looked up from germline, CDR1 is LGHNA and CDR2 is YNFKEQ. V was shortened by 1 base and J by 9 bases, with 10 bases between the two germline ends. The CDR3 length is 13 residues.

The genes are TRBV6-5 and TRBJ2-7; no clear D. V lost 5 bases, J lost 3 bases, and 5 bases lay in between. This CDR3 is built from 11 residues. Germline V gene lookup returns CDR1 MNHEY and CDR2 SVGAGI. The DNA for the CDR3 is TGTGCCAGCAGTAAGTTCTACGAGCAGTACTTC. It translates to CASSKFYEQYF.

J is TRBJ2-5 and V is TRBV7-3, with a weak D call TRBD1 (6 bases). CDR3 length: 15 residues. V was clipped by 2 bases and J by 4 bases, with 14 bases between them. Per the germline V gene, CDR1 is SGHTA and CDR2 is FQGTGA. This CDR3 is CASSLEPDSRETQYF. CDR3 in DNA: TGTGCCAGCAGCTTAGAACCGGACAGTCGAGAGACCCAGTACTTC.

This clonotype was recorded a few times. The chain links TRBV4-3 to TRBJ2-3; 10 nucleotides match TRBD2. Germline CDR1 is LGHNA and CDR2 is YSLEER. The junction had 16 bases not matched to a gene; V was cut back by 1 base and J by 3 bases. This CDR3 spans 20 amino acids. CDR3: CASSQGLTSGMVASTDTQYF. In DNA form, the CDR3 reads TGCGCCAGCAGCCAAGGTTTAACTAGCGGGATGGTGGCTAGTACAGATACGCAGTATTTT.

This clonotype was found a few times. The chain is built from TRBV7-2 and TRBJ2-2; 7 bases align to TRBD1. The CDR3 is 15 residues long. The junction had 7 bases not matched to a gene; V was cut back by 5 bases and J by 4 bases. Germline V CDR1 and CDR2: SGHTA, FQGNSA. The CDR3 DNA reads TGTGCCAGCAGCGCCTGGACAGGAATCACCGGGGAGCTGTTTTTT. Protein product: CASSAWTGITGELFF.

This clonotype has ten or more counts. The chain carries TRBV12-3 or TRBV12-4 and TRBJ1-6; no definite D call. The length of the CDR3 is 15 residues. Trimming took 1 base from V and 6 from J, leaving 10 bases between them. The CDR3 DNA sequence: TGTGCCAGCAGTTTAGGGCACCAACTTAATTCACCCCTCCACTTT. Translated: CASSLGHQLNSPLHF.

This chain connects TRBV15 to TRBJ2-5, with unresolved D. The CDR3 consists of 13 residues. Trimming pared 1 base from V and 2 bases from J, leaving 5 bases between. Per the germline V gene, CDR1 is LNHNV and CDR2 is YYDKDF (reference sequence). Here the CDR3 reads CATSRADQETQYF. CDR3 sequence (DNA): TGTGCCACCAGCAGAGCCGATCAAGAGACCCAGTACTTC.